This T cell receptor (beta chain) came from a study of blood T cell repertoires in COVID-19 (dated by TCRdb to 2018 to 2021). Broadly, across the study: The collaborator samples originated in the United States, Italy and Spain and spanned the acute and convalescent phases of COVID-19. The material from the prospective study consisted of cDNA or gDNA derived from T cells, B-cell-depleted T cells, or PBMCs. Subjects who had been exposed to COVID-19, were actively infected with it, or had recovered from it provided the deeply sampled blood TCRbeta repertoires that made up the dataset. The repertoires were released in a freely available public database meant as a resource for research on the immune response to SARS-CoV-2. The samples were drawn from the first 160 participants of the ongoing ImmuneRACE study and from over a thousand subjects provided by 6 global collaborators. Sample metadata almost always included a de-identified subject ID, COVID-19 status, age in years and sex. Where available, HLA class I and class II types were taken from metadata supplied by the sample provider and were not determined by assay-based typing. Findings and caveats that apply to the study as a whole: The amount of clinical and demographic metadata varied by source and participant and was provided uncurated.

This clone was seen a single time. Which antigen it targets is not known. Within one base of it there is no much larger clone, and no base qualities were kept. TCRbeta CDR3 regions were amplified from genomic DNA by means of the immunoSEQ Assay, a bias-controlled multiplex PCR. As for the original processing: Within the assay, amplification of reference gene primers was used to estimate how many nucleated cells each sample contained. To quantify the absolute abundance of each unique TCRbeta CDR3 rearrangement, sequence reads were collapsed and filtered. Productive Simpson clonality was computed per sample as the square root of Simpson's diversity index over productive rearrangements. This is the immuneACCESS table as TCRdb keeps it, with only in-frame sequences that have V and J called. A part of the clones is gone; compared with another copy, unresolved V genes explain less than half, and the rest is unexplained. For V, J and clone size, that table is used; D and trimming come from the DNA. The sample table holds hundreds of thousands of clones, of which more than 85% were seen once. The ten biggest clones cover 2.5% to 3.5% of the sample.

Via the germline V gene, CDR1 is SGHDN and CDR2 FVKESK. V loses 4 bases at its end and J loses 2 bases; junction bases beyond the gene matches: 14. Taken from cysteine to phenylalanine, the CDR3 has 18 residues. Kept here is only the CDR3 DNA, which spans 54 bases and is read in frame from base 1. Enrolling through a virtual design, the prospective study's participants ranged in age from roughly 18 to 95 years and lived across about two dozen United States geographic areas. To assign participants to cohorts, the prospective study relied on clinical history that participants themselves reported in a screening survey and a study questionnaire. For ImmuneRACE Cohort 3, a participant was defined as recovered based on two consecutive negative NP/OP PCR tests, clearance by a healthcare professional, or resolution of symptoms. Mobile phlebotomists in the prospective study collected whole blood, serum and a nasopharyngeal or oropharyngeal swab from every participant. Participants in the prospective study had the option to provide additional blood draws and questionnaires over an approximately 2-month period. Prospective study blood samples were shipped either frozen or at room temperature before DNA extraction.

Sequencing was performed on PBMCs or T cells enriched from blood (not recorded which). This receptor chain uses TRBV14 and TRBJ1-1; 9 nucleotides in the junction match TRBD1. This TCR was sampled from a woman aged 25-40 years who had recovered from COVID-19. The CDR3 reads CASSLGYRGTGSNTEAFF. The DNA is as follows: TGTGCCAGCAGCCTCGGGTATAGAGGGACAGGGTCCAACACTGAAGCTTTCTTT.